This T cell receptor (beta chain) was profiled in a study of cytomegalovirus exposure and HLA in healthy donors. The wider study: Earlier, 150 million to 200 million T cells were analyzed, and 95 million to 140 million unique TCR beta sequences were found among them.

Notes on this clone: Its antigen is unknown.

Study-wide points: The study listed some 160 cytomegalovirus-associated TCR beta chains.

Amplification used 60 Vbeta primers and 13 Jbeta primers. The data were produced by immunoSEQ multiplex PCR, yet TCRdb's version contains in-frame clones alone and is incomplete. The profile shows about 94,000 clones, approximately 77% of them singletons. The CDR3 has 12 amino acids. Germline V gives CDR1 SQVTM, CDR2 ANQGSEA. The V and J ends lost 7 bases and 0 bases respectively, with 10 bases between them. The chain couples TRBV29-1 to TRBJ2-7; possible D gene TRBD2, 6 bases. This TCR came from a human donor in good health. Sequences were obtained from PBMCs. The CDR3 reads CSAGDFSYEQYF. CDR3 nucleotides: TGCAGCGCCGGGGACTTCTCCTACGAGCAGTACTTC.